A single sample is the source of the 11 T cell receptor beta chains below, sequenced in a study of T cells in Graves' hyperthyroidism and ophthalmopathy. TCR beta CDR3 regions were amplified from RNA transcripts. In the first-round RT-PCR of the TCR CDR3, the HTBI primer set was used. Using its own MiXCR run on the multiplex PCR reads, TCRdb lists one record per CDR3 protein. This table holds hundreds of thousands of distinct CDR3 sequences, roughly 25% found once. Sequenced sample: blood. All receptors derive from a man aged 50-59 years with Graves' hyperthyroidism.

This clonotype appeared a few times. The chain recombines TRBV27 with TRBJ2-3; D gene unclear. This CDR3 contains 14 residues. Trimming removed 10 bases at V and 4 bases at J, with 18 bases between. Per germline, CDR1 MNHEY and CDR2 SMNVEV (reference sequence). The CDR3 reads CATKELRVADTQYF. Written as DNA, the CDR3 is TGTGCCACCAAGGAGTTACGGGTGGCAGATACGCAGTATTTT.

The chain recombines TRBV20-1 with TRBJ2-7; D may match TRBD1 or TRBD2 (5 bases each). Germline V gives CDR1 DFQATT, CDR2 SNEGSKA (reference sequence). Deletions cut 2 bases from V and 2 bases from J, with 10 bases between. The CDR3 has 13 amino acids. CDR3 in amino acids: CSARRDPTYEQYF. The CDR3 DNA sequence: TGCAGTGCTAGAAGGGACCCCACCTACGAGCAGTACTTC.

The rearrangement links TRBV5-1 to TRBJ2-1, with D tentatively TRBD1 (5 bases). Germline lookup yields CDR1 SGHRS and CDR2 YFSETQ. This CDR3 is built from 13 residues. With 4 bases removed from V and 3 bases from J, the gap between germline ends came to 8 bases. The CDR3 DNA reads TGCGCCAGCAGCCCAGGACACTACAATGAGCAGTTCTTC. Translated, it gives CASSPGHYNEQFF. Drawing the rest from reference TRBV5-1 and TRBJ2-1, the complete variable domain is KAGVTQTPRYLIKTRGQQVTLSCSPISGHRSVSWYQQTPGQGLQFLFEYFSETQRNKGNFPGRFSGRQFSNSRSEMNVSTLELGDSALYLCASSPGHYNEQFFGPGTRLTVL.

This clonotype was observed many times. The gene calls are TRBV28 and TRBJ2-3; TRBD1 aligns across 9 bases. Per the germline V gene, CDR1 is MDHEN and CDR2 is SYDVKM. V shed 4 bases and J 5 bases; nucleotides not matched to a gene: 7. The CDR3 totals 15 residues. This CDR3 reads CASSSTGGLKDTQYF. The DNA for the CDR3 is TGTGCCAGCAGTTCGACAGGGGGTCTGAAAGATACGCAGTATTTT. Drawing the rest from reference TRBV28 and TRBJ2-3, the complete variable domain is DVKVTQSSRYLVKRTGEKVFLECVQDMDHENMFWYRQDPGLGLRLIYFSYDVKMKEKGDIPEGYSVSREKKERFSLILESASTNQTSMYLCASSSTGGLKDTQYFGPGTRLTVL.

V and J are TRBV30 and TRBJ2-4; D uncertain. CDR1 and CDR2 from the germline V gene are GTSNPN and SVGIG (reference sequence). V was shortened by 1 base and J by 1 base, with 11 bases between the two germline ends. The CDR3 totals 15 residues. CDR3 amino acids: CAWSEGPPAKNIQYF. The CDR3 DNA sequence: TGTGCCTGGAGTGAGGGTCCCCCGGCCAAAAACATTCAGTACTTC.

The CDR3 DNA reads as TGTGCCAGTAGTATGAAGCTCGTTAATTCACCCCTCCACTTT. Amino acids: CASSMKLVNSPLHF. J is TRBJ1-6 and V is TRBV19; the D is unclear. V was shortened by 3 bases and J by 6 bases, with 9 bases between the two germline ends. The CDR3 is made up of 14 amino acids. CDR1 is LNHDA and CDR2 is SQIVND in the germline V gene (reference sequence). Variable domain in full (rest from reference TRBV19 and TRBJ1-6): DGGITQSPKYLFRKEGQNVTLSCEQNLNHDAMYWYRQDPGQGLRLIYYSQIVNDFQKGDIAEGYSVSREKKESFPLTVTSAQKNPTAFYLCASSMKLVNSPLHFGNGTRLTVT.

The chain joins TRBV12-3 or TRBV12-4 to TRBJ1-1, with no clear D. V was shortened by 7 bases and J by 1 base, with 19 bases between the two germline ends. The CDR3 totals 16 residues. CDR3 region: CASMWKTGPKNTEAFF. The CDR3 region has the DNA TGTGCCAGCATGTGGAAGACCGGGCCAAAGAACACTGAAGCTTTCTTT.

The chain joins TRBV7-9 to TRBJ2-3; D remains ambiguous. Trimming removed 2 bases at V and 0 bases at J, with 9 bases between. This CDR3 contains 15 residues. Germline CDR1 SEHNR, CDR2 FQNEAQ (reference sequence). The CDR3 spells CASSLSSLSTDTQYF. CDR3 DNA sequence: TGTGCCAGCAGCTTAAGTTCCCTGAGCACAGATACGCAGTATTTT.

V gene TRBV5-1 combines with J gene TRBJ2-2; the D gene could be TRBD1 or TRBD2 (6 bases each). Germline V lookup: CDR1 SGHRS, CDR2 YFSETQ. The CDR3 is made up of 16 amino acids. Trimming shortened V by 2 bases and J by 3 bases, and 14 bases separated the two germline ends. The CDR3 bases are TGCGCCAGCAGCTTACCGGGGGCGTCGGACACCGGGGAGCTGTTTTTT. Translated: CASSLPGASDTGELFF.

The chain links TRBV4-1 to TRBJ2-5, with 10 bases matching TRBD2. The CDR3 is 15 amino acids. V gave up 4 bases and J gave up 5 bases; unmatched junction bases: 7. Germline V lookup: CDR1 MGHRA, CDR2 YSYEKL. CDR3 loop: CASSLLAGEVETQYF. For the CDR3, the DNA is TGCGCCAGCAGCCTTCTAGCGGGAGAAGTGGAGACCCAGTACTTC.

The V call is TRBV2, the J call TRBJ1-1, with D perhaps TRBD1 (5 bases). V lost 4 bases to trimming and J lost 0 bases, with 15 bases between them. Germline V CDR1 and CDR2: SNHLY, FYNNEI. The CDR3 has 16 residues. Here the CDR3 reads CASSGSWGFMNTEAFF. CDR3 DNA: TGTGCCAGCAGTGGTAGTTGGGGCTTCATGAACACTGAAGCTTTCTTT. Full variable domain (rest looked up from reference TRBV2 and TRBJ1-1): EPEVTQTPSHQVTQMGQEVILRCVPISNHLYFYWYRQILGQKVEFLVSFYNNEISEKSEIFDDQFSVERPDGSNFTLKIRSTKLEDSAMYFCASSGSWGFMNTEAFFGQGTRLTVV.